Reported below is one T cell receptor (beta chain). This sample was included in a study of blood T cell repertoires in COVID-19. Turning to the study itself: Researchers got acute and convalescent COVID-19 samples from the United States, Italy and Spain. From T cells, B-cell-depleted T cells, or PBMCs came the material, which was cDNA or gDNA.

How the authors handled the data: Amplified reference gene primers provided the basis for estimating nucleated cell counts. Profiled with immunoSEQ multiplex PCR; TCRdb holds only in-frame clones, not every one. Clonal size and the V and J genes are those of that table, whereas D and trimming came from the DNA. This table holds under 250,000 clones, around four fifths found once. This CDR3 comprises 14 residues. Between the trimmed V and J ends, which lost 2 bases and 0 bases, there was a span of 5 bases. Germline assignment: CDR1 MNHNS and CDR2 SASEGT. The sequenced sample consisted of peripheral blood. The source is a man aged 40-50 years with active or convalescent COVID-19. V and J are TRBV6-1 and TRBJ1-3; D is undetermined. The CDR3, as DNA: TGTGCCAGCAGTGAATTTTACTCTGGAAACACCATATATTTT. This encodes CASSEFYSGNTIYF.